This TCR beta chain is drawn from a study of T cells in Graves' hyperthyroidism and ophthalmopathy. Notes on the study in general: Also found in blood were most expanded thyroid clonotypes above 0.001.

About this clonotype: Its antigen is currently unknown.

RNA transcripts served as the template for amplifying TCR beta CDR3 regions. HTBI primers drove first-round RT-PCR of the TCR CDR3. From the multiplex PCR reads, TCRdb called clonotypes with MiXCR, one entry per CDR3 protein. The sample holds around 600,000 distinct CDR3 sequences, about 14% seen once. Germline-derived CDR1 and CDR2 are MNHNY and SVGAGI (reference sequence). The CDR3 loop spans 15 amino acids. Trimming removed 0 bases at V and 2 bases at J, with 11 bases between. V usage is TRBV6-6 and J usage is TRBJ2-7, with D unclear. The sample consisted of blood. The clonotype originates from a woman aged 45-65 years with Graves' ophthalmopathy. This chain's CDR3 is CASSYSWGTTYEQYF. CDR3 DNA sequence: TGTGCCAGCAGTTACTCTTGGGGTACCACCTACGAGCAGTACTTC.